This T cell receptor (beta chain) was identified in a study of T-cell reconstitution after alpha-beta-depleted transplantation in children (dated by TCRdb to 2016 to 2017). In the study overall: The study quantitatively tracked T-cell immune reconstitution after TCRalphabeta/CD19-depleted allogeneic hematopoietic cell transplantation in children using TCR repertoire profiling.

Concerning this clonotype itself: Its specific antigen is unknown. Base-call qualities are not available, and no considerably larger clone is one nucleotide away.

The CDR3 runs 12 amino acids, cysteine and phenylalanine included. Here the CDR3 DNA is all that survives: 36 bases in frame from base 1. V gives up 4 bases and J gives up 7 bases, and the segment between their germline ends measures 8 bases. Receptor libraries were prepared by PCR. Sequenced on an Illumina HiSeq 2500. To normalize quantification of the TCRbeta repertoire, the TCR libraries were built with molecular barcoding that relied on unique molecular identifiers. Using fastp trimming at Q25 and MiXCR clonotype assembly, TCRdb reanalyzed the public sequencing data and kept in-frame beta chains. When rows share a CDR3 protein, they turn into one entry using the most common DNA and genes. The sample has about 360,000 distinct CDR3 sequences on record, about an eighth of them singletons. The ten largest clones take up about 3.9% of the sample.

This receptor was taken from a human donor who donated a stem cell graft to a child with Fanconi anemia. Sequencing used PBMCs, obtained from the stem cell graft. Recombination connected TRBV12-3 or TRBV12-4 to TRBJ2-1; the D gene lacks a confident call. The CDR3 amino acid sequence is: CASSSYVNEQFF. The DNA sequence is as follows: TGTGCCAGCAGTTCTTACGTGAATGAGCAGTTCTTC.